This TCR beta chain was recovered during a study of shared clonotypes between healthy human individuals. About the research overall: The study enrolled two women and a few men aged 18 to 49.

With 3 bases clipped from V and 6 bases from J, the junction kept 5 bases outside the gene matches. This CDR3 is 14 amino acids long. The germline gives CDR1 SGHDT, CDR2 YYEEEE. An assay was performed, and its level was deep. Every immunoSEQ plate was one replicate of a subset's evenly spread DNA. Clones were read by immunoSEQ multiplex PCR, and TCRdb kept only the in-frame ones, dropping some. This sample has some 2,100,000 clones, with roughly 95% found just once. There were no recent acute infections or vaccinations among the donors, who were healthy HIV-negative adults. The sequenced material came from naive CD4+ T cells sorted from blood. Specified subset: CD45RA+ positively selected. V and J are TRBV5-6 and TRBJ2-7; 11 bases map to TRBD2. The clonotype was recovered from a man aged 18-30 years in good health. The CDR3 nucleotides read TGTGCCAGCAGCTCACTAGCGGGAGTACTCGAGCAGTACTTC. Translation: CASSSLAGVLEQYF.